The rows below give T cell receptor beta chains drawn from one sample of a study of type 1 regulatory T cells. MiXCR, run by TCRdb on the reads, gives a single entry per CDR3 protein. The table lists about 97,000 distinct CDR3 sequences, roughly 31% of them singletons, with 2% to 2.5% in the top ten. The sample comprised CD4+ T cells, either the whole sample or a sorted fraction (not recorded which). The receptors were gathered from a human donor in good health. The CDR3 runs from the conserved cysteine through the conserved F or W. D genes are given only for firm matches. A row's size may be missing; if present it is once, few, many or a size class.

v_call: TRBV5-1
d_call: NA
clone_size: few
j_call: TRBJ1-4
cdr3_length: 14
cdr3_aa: CASSLDQGGEKLFF
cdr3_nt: TGCGCCAGCAGCTTGGATCAGGGTGGGGAAAAACTGTTTTTT

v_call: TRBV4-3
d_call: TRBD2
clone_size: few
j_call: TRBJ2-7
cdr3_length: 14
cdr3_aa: CASSKAGDSYEQYF
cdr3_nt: TGCGCCAGCAGCAAGGCGGGAGATTCCTACGAGCAGTACTTC

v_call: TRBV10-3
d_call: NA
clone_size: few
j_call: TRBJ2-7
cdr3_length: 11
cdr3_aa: CAINSDYEQYF
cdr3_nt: TGTGCCATCAACAGCGACTACGAGCAGTACTTC

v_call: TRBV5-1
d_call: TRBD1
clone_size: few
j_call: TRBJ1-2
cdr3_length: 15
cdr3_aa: CASSRDPGQGYGYTF
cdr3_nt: TGCGCCAGCAGCCGAGATCCGGGACAGGGGTATGGCTACACCTTC

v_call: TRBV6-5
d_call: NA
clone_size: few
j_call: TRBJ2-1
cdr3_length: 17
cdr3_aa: CASTTVVGRTSYNEQFF
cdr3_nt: TGTGCCAGCACCACCGTTGTCGGGAGAACCTCCTACAATGAGCAGTTCTTC

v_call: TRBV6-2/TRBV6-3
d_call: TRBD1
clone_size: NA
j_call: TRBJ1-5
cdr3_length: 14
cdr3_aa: CASSGQGAGQPQHF
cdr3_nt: TGTGCCAGCAGTGGACAGGGGGCTGGTCAGCCCCAGCATTTT

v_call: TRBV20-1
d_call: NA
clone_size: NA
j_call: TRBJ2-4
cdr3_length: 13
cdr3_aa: CSEQGKGGNIQYF
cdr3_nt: TGCAGTGAACAGGGCAAAGGGGGGAACATTCAGTACTTC

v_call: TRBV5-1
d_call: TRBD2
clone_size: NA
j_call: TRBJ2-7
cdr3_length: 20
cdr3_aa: CASSLPPTSGSALSTYEQYF
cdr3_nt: TGCGCCAGCAGCTTGCCCCCGACTAGCGGGAGCGCTCTATCTACCTACGAGCAGTACTTC

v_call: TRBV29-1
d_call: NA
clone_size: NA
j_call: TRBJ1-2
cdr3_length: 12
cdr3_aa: CSAVMGSYGYTF
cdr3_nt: TGCAGCGCCGTGATGGGGAGCTATGGCTACACCTTC

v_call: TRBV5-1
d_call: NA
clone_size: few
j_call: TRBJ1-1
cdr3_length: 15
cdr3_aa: CASSLSGQTNTEAFF
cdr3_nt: TGCGCCAGCAGCTTAAGTGGACAGACGAACACTGAAGCTTTCTTT

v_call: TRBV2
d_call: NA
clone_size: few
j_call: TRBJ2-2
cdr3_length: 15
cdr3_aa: CASSHRDRLTGELFF
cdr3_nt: TGTGCCAGCAGCCACCGGGACCGCCTCACCGGGGAGCTGTTTTTT

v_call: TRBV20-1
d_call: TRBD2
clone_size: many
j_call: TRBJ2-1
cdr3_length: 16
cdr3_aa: CSARALTSDKYNEQFF
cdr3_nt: TGCAGTGCTAGGGCCTTGACTAGCGATAAGTACAATGAGCAGTTCTTC

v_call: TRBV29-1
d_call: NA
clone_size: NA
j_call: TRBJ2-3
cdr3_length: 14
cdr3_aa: CSVEVGSGSDTQYF
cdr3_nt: TGCAGCGTTGAAGTGGGATCCGGATCCGATACGCAGTATTTT

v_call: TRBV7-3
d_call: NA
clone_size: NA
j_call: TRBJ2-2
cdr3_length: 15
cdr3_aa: CASSLIPDSTGELFF
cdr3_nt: TGTGCCAGCAGCTTAATCCCGGACTCCACCGGGGAGCTGTTTTTT

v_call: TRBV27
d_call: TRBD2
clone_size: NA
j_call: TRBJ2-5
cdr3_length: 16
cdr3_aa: CASSHNSGVGQETQYF
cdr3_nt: TGTGCCAGCAGCCACAATAGCGGGGTGGGGCAAGAGACCCAGTACTTC

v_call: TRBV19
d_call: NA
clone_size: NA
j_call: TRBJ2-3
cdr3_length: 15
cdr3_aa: CASSMYSEFTDTQYF
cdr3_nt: TGTGCCAGTAGTATGTATAGTGAATTCACAGATACGCAGTATTTT

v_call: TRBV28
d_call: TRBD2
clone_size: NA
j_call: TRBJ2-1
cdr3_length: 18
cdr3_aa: CASSSPLGTSGIYNEQFF
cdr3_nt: TGTGCCAGCAGTTCCCCCTTGGGGACTAGCGGAATTTACAATGAGCAGTTCTTC